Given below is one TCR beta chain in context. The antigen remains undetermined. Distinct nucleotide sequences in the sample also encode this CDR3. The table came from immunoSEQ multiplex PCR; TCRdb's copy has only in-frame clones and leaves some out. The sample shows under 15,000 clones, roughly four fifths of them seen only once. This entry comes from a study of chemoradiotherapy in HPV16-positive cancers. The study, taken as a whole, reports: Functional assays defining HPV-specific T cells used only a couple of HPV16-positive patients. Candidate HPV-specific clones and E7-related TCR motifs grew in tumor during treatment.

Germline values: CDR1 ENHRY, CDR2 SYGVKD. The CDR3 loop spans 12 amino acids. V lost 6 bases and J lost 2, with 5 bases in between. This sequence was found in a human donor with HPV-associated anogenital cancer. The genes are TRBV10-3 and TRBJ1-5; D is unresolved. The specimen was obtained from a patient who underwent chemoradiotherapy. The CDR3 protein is CAISDRNQPQHF. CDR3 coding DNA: TGTGCCATCAGCGACCGCAATCAGCCCCAGCATTTT.